A single sample is the source of the 17 T cell receptor beta chains below, sequenced in a study of cytomegalovirus exposure and HLA in healthy donors. The PCR had 60 Vbeta and 13 Jbeta primers. Sequencing used immunoSEQ multiplex PCR; TCRdb keeps in-frame clones, though not all of them. This sample yields tens of thousands of clones, of which about 77% are seen a single time; about 4% belongs to the top ten. Input material: PBMCs. The receptor set was obtained from a man in his 60s in good health and CMV-seronegative.

The V gene is TRBV7-3, the J gene TRBJ1-6, with 7 nucleotides matching TRBD1. V gave up 5 bases and J gave up 9 bases; unmatched junction bases: 7. Per the germline V gene, CDR1 is SGHTA and CDR2 is FQGTGA. The CDR3 spans 14 residues. The CDR3 DNA reads as TGTGCCAGCAGCCGCACAGGGGTAGGTTCACCCCTCCACTTT. This gives the protein CASSRTGVGSPLHF.

This chain joins TRBV11-3 and TRBJ2-3, with a weak D call TRBD1 (6 bases). Looked up from germline, CDR1 is SGHNT and CDR2 is YENEEA. The CDR3 is 15 amino acids. Between the trimmed V and J ends, which lost 4 bases and 1 base, there was a span of 12 bases. This CDR3 is CASSSGGEGTDTQYF. The CDR3 bases are TGTGCCAGCAGCTCTGGGGGCGAGGGCACAGATACGCAGTATTTT.

The chain joins TRBV18 to TRBJ1-6; no clear D. The V gene lost 2 bases and the J gene lost 0 bases, with 8 bases spanning the gap. Germline CDR1 reads KGHSH; CDR2 reads LQKENI. The CDR3 extends over 16 amino acids. The CDR3 loop is CASSPSGSSYNSPLHF. CDR3 nucleotide sequence: TGTGCCAGCTCACCATCAGGCAGCTCCTATAATTCACCCCTCCACTTT.

The chain employs TRBV13 and TRBJ2-7; 9 positions agree with TRBD1. Trimming at V came to 3 bases and at J to 4 bases, leaving 7 bases not matched to a gene. Germline CDR1 and CDR2: PRHDT and FYEKMQ (reference sequence). The CDR3 has 15 amino acids. The CDR3 DNA sequence: TGTGCCAGCAGCTTGACACAGGGGGCCGAATACGAGCAGTACTTC. It is translated as CASSLTQGAEYEQYF. Together with reference TRBV13 and TRBJ2-7, the CDR3 gives the full variable domain: AAGVIQSPRHLIKEKRETATLKCYPIPRHDTVYWYQQGPGQDPQFLISFYEKMQSDKGSIPDRFSAQQFSDYHSELNMSSLELGDSALYFCASSLTQGAEYEQYFGPGTRLTVT.

The V call is TRBV5-1, the J call TRBJ2-1, with TRBD2 as a possible D gene (6 bases). The V gene's germline CDR1 is SGHRS and CDR2 YFSETQ. Deletions cut 4 bases from V and 6 bases from J, with 14 bases between. The CDR3 has 14 amino acids. The CDR3 nucleotides are TGCGCCAGCAGCCTGGGGGTGGGGGGCAATGAGCAGTTCTTC. Encoded protein: CASSLGVGGNEQFF.

V usage is TRBV7-3 and J usage is TRBJ2-2; no clear D gene. Looked up from germline, CDR1 is SGHTA and CDR2 is FQGTGA. This CDR3 spans 15 amino acids. V was trimmed by 5 bases and J by 1 base, leaving 11 bases between them. As DNA, the CDR3 is TGTGCCAGCAGCCCTAGGAGCCTGAACACCGGGGAGCTGTTTTTT. Amino acids: CASSPRSLNTGELFF.

This clone was seen just once. V and J are TRBV29-1 and TRBJ2-7, with 8 bases identical to TRBD2. CDR3 size: 13 residues. Germline lookup yields CDR1 SQVTM and CDR2 ANQGSEA. Trimming removed 4 bases from V and 5 bases from J; junction bases left unmatched: 7. The DNA of the CDR3 is TGCAGCGTTGGGAGACGGGGGGGGGACGAGCAGTACTTC. Amino acid sequence: CSVGRRGGDEQYF.

The genes are TRBV30 and TRBJ2-5, with TRBD2 identical over 13 bases. Germline CDR1 reads GTSNPN; CDR2 reads SVGIG (reference sequence). The CDR3 spans 15 residues. The V segment lost 2 bases and the J segment 5 bases; nucleotides outside the gene matches: 5. The CDR3 region has the DNA TGTGCCTGGAGTCAACTAGCGGGGGGGCCGGAGACCCAGTACTTC. Protein: CAWSQLAGGPETQYF.

Details on this clone: Other DNA sequences from this sample encode an identical CDR3 as well. The chain links TRBV13 to TRBJ1-4; no clear D gene. CDR1 and CDR2 from the germline V gene are PRHDT and FYEKMQ (reference sequence). The V gene lost 0 bases and the J gene lost 7 bases, with 9 bases spanning the gap. The CDR3 is made up of 14 amino acids. The CDR3 loop is CASSLGLRSEKLFF. As DNA, the CDR3 is TGTGCCAGCAGCTTAGGCCTTAGAAGTGAAAAACTGTTTTTT.

This clone was seen only a few times. The CDR3 DNA is TGTGCCAGCAGCTCTCAGAGAGGGAATGAGCAGTTCTTC. Translated, it gives CASSSQRGNEQFF. The chain has TRBV11-3 and TRBJ2-1; D possibly corresponds to TRBD2 (5 bases). Per the germline V gene, CDR1 is SGHNT and CDR2 is YENEEA. Trimming removed 4 bases at V and 7 bases at J, with 11 bases between. There are 13 residues in the CDR3.

The V gene is TRBV23-1, the J gene TRBJ2-3, with TRBD1 matching 7 bases. TRBV23-1 has ORF status, its function being uncertain. The CDR3 sequence is 16 residues long. V lost 1 base and J lost 9; bases outside the gene matches: 13. The chain's CDR3 is CASSQYREDRFVTQYF. As DNA, the CDR3 is TGCGCCAGCAGTCAATATCGTGAGGACAGGTTCGTAACGCAGTATTTT.

The chain couples TRBV2 to TRBJ2-1; the D gene is possibly TRBD2 (6 bases). CDR1 is SNHLY and CDR2 is FYNNEI in the germline V gene. CDR3 length: 12 residues. Trimming left V 10 bases short and J 9 bases short, with 16 bases between. CDR3 sequence reads: CATGTGVGEQFF. The CDR3 nucleotides are TGTGCCACCGGGACTGGAGTGGGTGAGCAGTTCTTC.

This clone was found once. This chain uses TRBV2 with TRBJ2-7, with 9 bases lining up with TRBD1. J was trimmed by 2 bases and V by 1 base; bases with no gene match: 3. The germline V gene has CDR1 SNHLY and CDR2 FYNNEI. The CDR3 loop spans 15 amino acids. The CDR3 loop reads CASSEGTGVAYEQYF. CDR3 nucleotide sequence: TGTGCCAGCAGTGAAGGGACAGGGGTTGCCTACGAGCAGTACTTC.

The chain is built from TRBV5-1 and TRBJ2-5; no firm D call. The germline gives CDR1 SGHRS, CDR2 YFSETQ. V dropped 5 bases and J dropped 0 bases, with 5 bases sitting between them. The CDR3 consists of 12 residues. The CDR3 reads CASSRYQETQYF. The CDR3 DNA sequence: TGCGCCAGCAGTCGGTACCAAGAGACCCAGTACTTC.

The chain employs TRBV2 and TRBJ1-2; TRBD1 is a possible D gene (6 bases). V was pared by 6 bases and J by 0 bases, with 14 bases between. CDR3 length equals 15 residues. CDR1 is SNHLY and CDR2 is FYNNEI in the germline V gene. The DNA of the CDR3 is TGTGCCAGCAGAACCTGGGACAATCCTAACTATGGCTACACCTTC. This codes for CASRTWDNPNYGYTF.

V is TRBV7-2 and J is TRBJ1-6; perhaps TRBD1 as D (6 bases). The V gene lost 3 bases and the J gene lost 2 bases, with 14 bases spanning the gap. The CDR3 runs 17 residues. CDR1 is SGHTA and CDR2 is FQGNSA in the germline V gene. CDR3 DNA: TGTGCCAGCAGCTTGGGGGCAGGGCAGCCCTATAATTCACCCCTCCACTTT. This codes for CASSLGAGQPYNSPLHF.

V and J are TRBV2 and TRBJ1-1; 9 positions match TRBD1. From germline, CDR1 is SNHLY and CDR2 FYNNEI. Unmatched junction bases numbered 9, after V lost 6 bases and J lost 1 base. The CDR3 totals 16 residues. CDR3 nucleotide sequence: TGTGCCAGCAGGGACTGGGACAGGGCCTCGAACACTGAAGCTTTCTTT. It yields the protein CASRDWDRASNTEAFF.